Following are 28 T cell receptor beta chains from one sample sequenced in a study of glioma-infiltrating T cells. TCR alpha and beta CDR3 regions were amplified from RNA using iRepertoire nested multiplex PCR. TCRdb processed the multiplex PCR reads anew with MiXCR; each CDR3 protein has one entry. The table lists 100,000 to 150,000 distinct CDR3 sequences, 20% to 25% of them singletons. Sequencing was done on a sample of glioma tissue, nonneoplastic brain tissue, or PBMCs (not recorded which). The receptors derive from a human donor with low-grade glioma or glioblastoma, undergoing nonglioma brain surgery, or in good health (not recorded which).

To note about this clonotype: A much larger clone lies a single base off, so this may be a read error. The gene calls are TRBV4-1 and TRBJ2-7; D perhaps matches TRBD1 (7 bases). The CDR3 is 14 amino acids. CDR1 is MGHRA, CDR2 YSYEKL, per germline. The CDR3 nucleotides read TGCTCCAGCAGCCAAGCCAGGGGGGCCTACGAGCAGTACTTC. Its translation is CSSSQARGAYEQYF.

This clonotype was counted many times. V and J are TRBV6-6 and TRBJ2-5; D unresolved. The CDR3 is made up of 17 amino acids. Germline values: CDR1 MNHNY, CDR2 SVGAGI (reference sequence). V lost 2 bases to trimming and J lost 1 base, with 17 bases between them. The CDR3 coding sequence is TGTGCCAGCAGTTACGTGGCCCTCCGGTATAGCCAAGAGACCCAGTACTTC. Translated: CASSYVALRYSQETQYF.

At least ten counts were recorded for this clonotype. V is TRBV4-1 and J is TRBJ2-1; 11 positions agree with TRBD2. V shed 0 bases and J 12 bases; nucleotides not matched to a gene: 7. The CDR3 length is 15 residues. In germline, CDR1 is MGHRA, CDR2 YSYEKL. CDR3 region: CASSQDVASGRRQFF. In DNA form, the CDR3 reads TGCGCCAGCAGCCAAGACGTCGCTAGCGGGAGGAGGCAGTTCTTC.

This clonotype was detected only a few times. This CDR3 reads CSVLGLWNEQYF. CDR3 DNA sequence: TGCAGCGTTCTAGGGTTGTGGAACGAGCAGTACTTC. The chain uses TRBV29-1 and TRBJ2-7, with D unresolved. The CDR3 is made up of 12 amino acids. The V and J ends lost 5 bases and 5 bases respectively, with 13 bases between them. Germline lookup yields CDR1 SQVTM and CDR2 ANQGSEA.

This clonotype was found many times. The chain is built from TRBV6-1 and TRBJ1-2; 7 bases agree with TRBD1. The germline V gene has CDR1 MNHNS and CDR2 SASEGT. The length of the CDR3 is 13 residues. V was pared by 3 bases and J by 2 bases, with 0 bases of the junction left unmatched. CDR3 nucleotides: TGTGCCAGCAGTGAGACAGGGAACTATGGCTACACCTTC. This translates into CASSETGNYGYTF.

This clonotype has a handful of counts. The gene calls are TRBV14 and TRBJ2-1; the D gene could be TRBD1 or TRBD2 (5 bases each). The CDR3 has 14 amino acids. The ends were cut back, 1 base at V and 4 bases at J, with 8 bases in the middle. Germline-derived CDR1 and CDR2 are SGHDN and FVKESK. The CDR3 protein is CASSQGGPYNEQFF. The CDR3 nucleotides read TGTGCCAGCAGCCAAGGGGGACCATACAATGAGCAGTTCTTC.

Remarks on this clonotype: A clone one base away is much larger, so this may be a read error. The chain combines TRBV6-1 with TRBJ1-5; D not resolved. Deletions cut 8 bases from V and 2 bases from J, with 13 bases between. Germline loops: CDR1 MNHNS, CDR2 SASEGT. The length of the CDR3 is 14 residues. The CDR3 bases are TGTGCCAGCCCAACTTTCTTGGGCAATCAGCCCCAGCATTTT. Amino acid sequence: CASPTFLGNQPQHF.

A note on this clonotype: Germline is not matched at one junction end, which may reflect a read error. V usage is TRBV6-2 or TRBV6-3 and J usage is TRBJ1-1; D gene uncertain. Looked up from germline, CDR1 is MNHEY and CDR2 is SVGEGT. This CDR3 has 12 amino acids. The DNA of the CDR3 is TGTGCCACGCAGGACCCGGAACGTGAAGTTTTCTTT. Translation gives CATQDPEREVFF.

This clonotype was counted at least ten times. The chain links TRBV2 to TRBJ2-5, with D perhaps TRBD2 (6 bases). V lost 5 bases and J lost 1, with 17 bases in between. This CDR3 region has 16 residues. Germline lookup yields CDR1 SNHLY and CDR2 FYNNEI. The DNA of the CDR3 is TGTGCCAGCAGTCGGGCTACTAGCTCAGGCCAAGAGACCCAGTACTTC. Protein sequence: CASSRATSSGQETQYF. The whole variable domain, remainder taken from reference TRBV2 and TRBJ2-5, is EPEVTQTPSHQVTQMGQEVILRCVPISNHLYFYWYRQILGQKVEFLVSFYNNEISEKSEIFDDQFSVERPDGSNFTLKIRSTKLEDSAMYFCASSRATSSGQETQYFGPGTRLLVL.

The V call is TRBV6-6, the J call TRBJ1-1; 8 bases match TRBD1. This CDR3 is 18 amino acids long. After removal of 4 bases from V and 0 bases from J, the junction contained 13 bases not matched to a gene. The germline V gene encodes CDR1 MNHNY and CDR2 SVGAGI (reference sequence). CDR3 coding DNA: TGTGCCAGCAGTTTTAAGGACAGGGAGCCCGTCGTGAACACTGAAGCTTTCTTT. Its translation is CASSFKDREPVVNTEAFF.

Ten or more counts support this clonotype. This chain uses TRBV27 with TRBJ2-7; 7 bases align to TRBD1. Per germline, CDR1 MNHEY and CDR2 SMNVEV (reference sequence). The CDR3 consists of 17 residues. V lost 4 bases and J lost 0; bases outside the gene matches: 12. The CDR3 DNA sequence: TGTGCCAGCAGTTACCCCGCCGACAGGGCGTCCTCCTACGAGCAGTACTTC. Translated, it gives CASSYPADRASSYEQYF.

This clonotype was observed many times. The V call is TRBV4-1, the J call TRBJ2-7; 10 bases align to TRBD1. CDR1 and CDR2 (germline): MGHRA, YSYEKL. The trim removed 4 bases at V and 4 bases at J, leaving 4 bases unmatched. The CDR3 extends over 14 amino acids. The CDR3 sequence: CASSRPGQGYEQYF. In nucleotides, the CDR3 is TGCGCCAGCAGCCGACCGGGACAGGGGTACGAGCAGTACTTC.

This clonotype occurred many times. J is TRBJ2-3 and V is TRBV4-3; no clear D gene. Germline CDR1 LGHNA, CDR2 YSLEER. The CDR3 spans 16 residues. V lost 0 bases to trimming and J lost 0 bases, with 10 bases between them. The CDR3 nucleotides read TGCGCCAGCAGCCAAGAAATCCAACCCAGCACAGATACGCAGTATTTT. Its translation: CASSQEIQPSTDTQYF.

The chain is built from TRBV19 and TRBJ2-6; maybe TRBD1 (6 bases). This CDR3 is 16 amino acids long. Per germline, CDR1 LNHDA and CDR2 SQIVND (reference sequence). Trimming left V 7 bases short and J 2 bases short, with 15 bases between. The CDR3 region has the DNA TGTGCCAGTATTTCCGGACAGACCCCTGGGGCCAACGTCCTGACTTTC. This gives the protein CASISGQTPGANVLTF.

V gene TRBV29-1 combines with J gene TRBJ2-7; D is tentatively TRBD1 or TRBD2 (5 bases each). The CDR3 has 14 residues. Looked up from germline, CDR1 is SQVTM and CDR2 is ANQGSEA. The V end was cut by 3 bases, the J end by 2 bases, with 14 bases between. CDR3 sequence: CSVETWQGAYEQYF. The DNA for the CDR3 is TGCAGCGTTGAGACGTGGCAGGGAGCCTACGAGCAGTACTTC.

In its sample, this clonotype was seen many times. This rearrangement joins TRBV4-3 to TRBJ1-1; D gene unclear. From germline, CDR1 is LGHNA and CDR2 YSLEER. The CDR3 covers 14 residues. Trimming pared 0 bases from V and 4 bases from J, leaving 9 bases between. The CDR3 region has the DNA TGCGCCAGCAGCCAAGATCACTTAGGCACTGAAGCTTTCTTT. Translation gives CASSQDHLGTEAFF.

This clonotype has a count of ten or more. The chain has TRBV6-1 and TRBJ2-2; D not certain. The length of the CDR3 is 13 residues. V was clipped by 8 bases and J by 9 bases, with 16 bases between them. Germline V gene sequence: CDR1 MNHNS, CDR2 SASEGT. The CDR3 coding sequence is TGTGCCAGCTTAAGTCCAAACGCGAGGGAGCTGTTTTTT. Translating gives CASLSPNARELFF.

This clonotype was counted many times. The chain carries TRBV7-2 and TRBJ2-7; D not certain. Trimming removed 5 bases from V and 9 bases from J, with 17 bases in between. The germline V gene encodes CDR1 SGHTA and CDR2 FQGNSA. The CDR3 is made up of 13 amino acids. CDR3 in DNA: TGTGCCAGCAGCCCCCAACTTGAGACCGGGCAGTACTTC. Translation: CASSPQLETGQYF.

The rearrangement joins TRBV7-6 to TRBJ1-5, with D tentatively TRBD1 (5 bases). This CDR3 contains 16 residues. Germline V CDR1 and CDR2: SGHVS, FNYEAQ. V was shortened by 2 bases and J by 3 bases, with 14 bases between the two germline ends. CDR3 nucleotide sequence: TGTGCCAGCAGCTTAAAGTCAGGGTCCTTCAATCAGCCCCAGCATTTT. Translation: CASSLKSGSFNQPQHF.

On this clonotype itself: A much larger clone is a single base away; this may be a read error. The J gene is TRBJ1-2, the V gene TRBV19, with no clear D. Per germline, CDR1 LNHDA and CDR2 SQIVND (reference sequence). Trimming took off 8 bases at V and 9 bases at J, with 16 bases between the two ends. This CDR3 spans 12 amino acids. Here the CDR3 reads CASVHKLYRYTF. CDR3 bases: TGTGCCAGTGTCCACAAACTTTATCGCTACACCTTC. The whole variable domain, filled in from reference TRBV19 and TRBJ1-2, reads DGGITQSPKYLFRKEGQNVTLSCEQNLNHDAMYWYRQDPGQGLRLIYYSQIVNDFQKGDIAEGYSVSREKKESFPLTVTSAQKNPTAFYLCASVHKLYRYTFGSGTRLTVV.

As regards this clonotype: Being one base from a much bigger clone, this may be a read error. The chain couples TRBV6-1 to TRBJ2-7, with a weak D call TRBD1 (5 bases). Germline V gene data show CDR1 as MNHNS and CDR2 as SASEGT. The CDR3 has 14 residues. CDR3 bases: TGTGCCAGCCGCCTTGACAGACTCTCCTGCGAGCAGTACTTC. This encodes CASRLDRLSCEQYF.

Worth noting for this clonotype: The conserved phenylalanine or tryptophan normally closing the CDR3 is absent here, so this likely arose from a read error. This chain uses TRBV2 with TRBJ1-2; D is undetermined. Germline CDR1 is SNHLY and CDR2 is FYNNEI. The CDR3 totals 11 residues. The CDR3 sequence is CAGRSAYGYTL. The CDR3 coding sequence is TGTGCCGGCAGGTCGGCCTATGGCTACACCTTA.

The sample holds a few counts of this clonotype. A much larger clone lies a single base off, so this may be a read error. The chain joins TRBV20-1 to TRBJ2-1; 7 bases map to TRBD2. Looked up from germline, CDR1 is DFQATT and CDR2 is SNEGSKA (reference sequence). The CDR3 is made up of 15 amino acids. The CDR3 spells CSADPSGISYSEQFF. CDR3 DNA: TGCAGTGCTGACCCTAGCGGAATCTCCTACAGTGAGCAGTTCTTC.

The table lists this clonotype with a few counts. This rearrangement joins TRBV27 to TRBJ1-2, with D perhaps matching TRBD1 (6 bases). Trimming left V 7 bases short and J 1 base short, with 19 bases between. The CDR3 spans 16 residues. Per germline, CDR1 MNHEY and CDR2 SMNVEV (reference sequence). This chain's CDR3 is CASNPGQGRHNYGYTF. CDR3 DNA: TGTGCCAGCAATCCGGGACAAGGACGTCATAACTATGGCTACACCTTC.

Of note for this clonotype: An end of the junction does not agree with germline; a read error may underlie this. This chain connects TRBV20-1 to TRBJ2-1; TRBD2 agrees at 11 bases. This CDR3 region has 15 residues. From germline, CDR1 is DFQATT and CDR2 SNEGSKA (reference sequence). The CDR3 loop reads CSARDPASGRNEQLF. DNA of the CDR3: TGCAGTGCTAGAGATCCAGCTAGCGGGAGGAATGAGCAGCTCTTC.

This clonotype has a count of ten or more. The chain recombines TRBV2 with TRBJ1-1; D is unresolved. CDR1 is SNHLY and CDR2 is FYNNEI in the germline V gene. Trimming left V 7 bases short and J 0 bases short, with 6 bases between. This CDR3 has 12 amino acids. DNA for the CDR3: TGTGCCAGCATACTAATGAACACTGAAGCTTTCTTT. Translating gives CASILMNTEAFF.

This clonotype was seen repeatedly, ten times or more. The CDR3 loop is CATSRTPIIGGQNNEQFF. The CDR3 DNA reads TGTGCCACCAGCAGAACACCAATCATCGGGGGGCAGAACAATGAGCAGTTCTTC. V and J are TRBV15 and TRBJ2-1; TRBD2 might be the D (7 bases). Germline V CDR1 and CDR2: LNHNV, YYDKDF (reference sequence). The CDR3 runs 18 residues. V shed 2 bases and J shed 5 bases, with 22 bases lying between them.

V gene TRBV12-3 or TRBV12-4 combines with J gene TRBJ2-7; possible D gene TRBD1, 5 bases. CDR3 length: 14 residues. Trimming took off 1 base at V and 6 bases at J, with 13 bases between the two ends. CDR3 in amino acids: CASSLGGRASEQYF. As DNA, the CDR3 is TGTGCCAGCAGTTTAGGGGGCAGGGCCTCCGAGCAGTACTTC.